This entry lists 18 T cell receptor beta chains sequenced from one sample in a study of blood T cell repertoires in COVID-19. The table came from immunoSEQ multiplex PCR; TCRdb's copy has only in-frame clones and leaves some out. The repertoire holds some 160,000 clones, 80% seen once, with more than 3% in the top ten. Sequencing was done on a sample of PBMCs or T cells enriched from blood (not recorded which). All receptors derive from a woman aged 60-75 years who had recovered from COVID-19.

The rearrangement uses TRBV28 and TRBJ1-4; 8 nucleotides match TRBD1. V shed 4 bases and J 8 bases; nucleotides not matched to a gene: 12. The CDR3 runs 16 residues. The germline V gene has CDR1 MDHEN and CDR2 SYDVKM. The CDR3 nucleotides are TGTGCCAGCAGTTCGACGACCGGGACAGGCCGAGAAAAACTGTTTTTT. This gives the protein CASSSTTGTGREKLFF.

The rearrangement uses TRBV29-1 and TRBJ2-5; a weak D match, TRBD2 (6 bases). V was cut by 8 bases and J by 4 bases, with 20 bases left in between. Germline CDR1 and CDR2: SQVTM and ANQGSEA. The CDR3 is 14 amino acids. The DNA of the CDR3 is TGCAGCATAACCTCTGGGGGGACTGGAGAGACCCAGTACTTC. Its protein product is CSITSGGTGETQYF.

The CDR3 DNA sequence: TGTGCCAGCAGCGTAGACGGGTTTGGGGGCTACACCTTC. Protein product: CASSVDGFGGYTF. The genes are TRBV9 and TRBJ1-2; no definite D call. Germline-derived CDR1 and CDR2 are SGDLS and YYNGEE. This CDR3 is built from 13 residues. Trimming removed 0 bases at V and 8 bases at J, with 11 bases between.

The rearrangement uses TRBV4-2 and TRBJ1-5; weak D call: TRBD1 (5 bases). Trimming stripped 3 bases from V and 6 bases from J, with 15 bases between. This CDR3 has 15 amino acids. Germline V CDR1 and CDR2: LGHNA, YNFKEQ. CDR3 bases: TGTGCCAGCAGCCAGGCAGGGAGGTTAGGTCAGCCCCAGCATTTT. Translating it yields CASSQAGRLGQPQHF.

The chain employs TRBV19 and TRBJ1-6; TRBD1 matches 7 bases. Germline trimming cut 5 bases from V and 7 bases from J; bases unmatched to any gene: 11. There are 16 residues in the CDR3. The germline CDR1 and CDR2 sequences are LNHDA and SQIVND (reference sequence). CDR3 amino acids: CASSPGADRQNSPLHF. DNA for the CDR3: TGTGCCAGTAGTCCTGGGGCGGACAGGCAAAATTCACCCCTCCACTTT.

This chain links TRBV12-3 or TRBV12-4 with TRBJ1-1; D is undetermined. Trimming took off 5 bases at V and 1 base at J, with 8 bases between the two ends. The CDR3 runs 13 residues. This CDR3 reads CASSPLWNTEAFF. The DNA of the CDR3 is TGTGCCAGCAGTCCCTTGTGGAACACTGAAGCTTTCTTT.

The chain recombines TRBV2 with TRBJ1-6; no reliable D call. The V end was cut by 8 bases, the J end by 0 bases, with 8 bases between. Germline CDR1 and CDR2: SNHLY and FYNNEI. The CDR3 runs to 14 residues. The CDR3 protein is CASRGFSYNSPLHF. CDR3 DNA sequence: TGTGCCAGCCGGGGTTTCTCCTATAATTCACCCCTCCACTTT.

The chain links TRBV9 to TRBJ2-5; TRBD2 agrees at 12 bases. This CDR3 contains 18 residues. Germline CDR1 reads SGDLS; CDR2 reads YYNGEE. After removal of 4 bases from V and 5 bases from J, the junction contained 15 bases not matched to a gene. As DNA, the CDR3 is TGTGCCAGCAGCCTAAGTAGACTAGCGGGGGATGTGGGGGAGACCCAGTACTTC. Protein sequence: CASSLSRLAGDVGETQYF. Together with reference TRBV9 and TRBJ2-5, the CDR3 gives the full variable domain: DSGVTQTPKHLITATGQRVTLRCSPRSGDLSVYWYQQSLDQGLQFLIQYYNGEERAKGNILERFSAQQFPDLHSELNLSSLELGDSALYFCASSLSRLAGDVGETQYFGPGTRLLVL.

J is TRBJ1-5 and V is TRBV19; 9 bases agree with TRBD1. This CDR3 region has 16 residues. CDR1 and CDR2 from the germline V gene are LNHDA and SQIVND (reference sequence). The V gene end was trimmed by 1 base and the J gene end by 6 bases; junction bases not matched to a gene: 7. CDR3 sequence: CASSIGTGVGVQPQHF. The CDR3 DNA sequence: TGTGCCAGTAGTATAGGGACAGGGGTTGGTGTTCAGCCCCAGCATTTT.

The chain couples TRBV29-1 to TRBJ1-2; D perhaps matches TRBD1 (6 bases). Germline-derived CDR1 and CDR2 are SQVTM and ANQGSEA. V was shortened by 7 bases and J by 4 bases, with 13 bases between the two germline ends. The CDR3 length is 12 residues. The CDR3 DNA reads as TGCAGCGCTAGGACAGTCGGCTATGGCTACACCTTC. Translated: CSARTVGYGYTF.

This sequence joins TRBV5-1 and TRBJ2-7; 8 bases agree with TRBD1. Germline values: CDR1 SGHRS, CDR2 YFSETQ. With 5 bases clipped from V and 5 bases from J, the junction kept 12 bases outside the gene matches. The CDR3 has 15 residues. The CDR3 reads CASSRSGTGHDEQYF. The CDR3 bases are TGCGCCAGCAGTCGGTCGGGGACAGGACACGACGAGCAGTACTTC.

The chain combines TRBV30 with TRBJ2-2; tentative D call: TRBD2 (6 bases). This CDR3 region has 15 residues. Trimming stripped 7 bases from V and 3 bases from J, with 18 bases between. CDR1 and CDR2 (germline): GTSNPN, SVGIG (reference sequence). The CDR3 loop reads CAFQGVRGYTGELFF. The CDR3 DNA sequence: TGTGCCTTCCAGGGTGTTCGGGGGTACACCGGGGAGCTGTTTTTT. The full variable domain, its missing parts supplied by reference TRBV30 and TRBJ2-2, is SQTIHQWPATLVQPVGSPLSLECTVEGTSNPNLYWYRQAAGRGLQLLFYSVGIGQISSEVPQNLSASRPQDRQFILSSKKLLLSDSGFYLCAFQGVRGYTGELFFGEGSRLTVL.

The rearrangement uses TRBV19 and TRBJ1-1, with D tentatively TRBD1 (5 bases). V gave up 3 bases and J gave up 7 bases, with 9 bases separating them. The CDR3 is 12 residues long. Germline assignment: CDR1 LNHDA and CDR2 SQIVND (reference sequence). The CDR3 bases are TGTGCCAGTAGTATTGGGACTGTTGAAGCTTTCTTT. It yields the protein CASSIGTVEAFF.

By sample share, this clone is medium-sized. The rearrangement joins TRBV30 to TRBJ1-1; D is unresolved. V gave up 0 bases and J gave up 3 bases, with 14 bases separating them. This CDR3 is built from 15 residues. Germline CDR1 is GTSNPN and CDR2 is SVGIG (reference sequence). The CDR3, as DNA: TGTGCCTGGAGTGTCGGTTCAGGTCAGGACACTGAAGCTTTCTTT. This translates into CAWSVGSGQDTEAFF.

DNA of the CDR3: TGTGCCAGCAGCCAAGATCAGGGGGGCTGGGTTAGTGAGCAGTTCTTC. Its protein product is CASSQDQGGWVSEQFF. The genes are TRBV4-2 and TRBJ2-1, with D possibly TRBD1 on 7 matching bases. The CDR3 length is 16 residues. Germline V gene sequence: CDR1 LGHNA, CDR2 YNFKEQ. V was shortened by 0 bases and J by 9 bases, with 18 bases between the two germline ends.

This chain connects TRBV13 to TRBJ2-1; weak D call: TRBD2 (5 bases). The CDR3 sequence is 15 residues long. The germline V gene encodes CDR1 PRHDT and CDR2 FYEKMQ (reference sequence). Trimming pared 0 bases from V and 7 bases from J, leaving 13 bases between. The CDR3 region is CASSLGGEGRNEQFF. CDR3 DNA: TGTGCCAGCAGCTTAGGAGGTGAGGGCCGAAATGAGCAGTTCTTC.

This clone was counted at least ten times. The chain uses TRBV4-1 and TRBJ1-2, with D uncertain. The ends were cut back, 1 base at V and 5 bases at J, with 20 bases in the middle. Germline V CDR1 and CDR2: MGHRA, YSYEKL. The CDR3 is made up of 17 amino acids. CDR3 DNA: TGCGCCAGCAGCCAAGCCCACGGGTCGAGAGAGAAATATGGCTACACCTTC. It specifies CASSQAHGSREKYGYTF.

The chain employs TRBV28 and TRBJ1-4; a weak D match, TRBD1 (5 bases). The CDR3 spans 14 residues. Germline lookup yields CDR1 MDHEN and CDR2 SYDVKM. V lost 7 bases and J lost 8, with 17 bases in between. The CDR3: CASKVGGSGEKLFF. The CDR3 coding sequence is TGTGCCAGCAAGGTTGGGGGGTCCGGGGAAAAACTGTTTTTT.